This TCR beta chain was recorded in a study of OX40 agonist ivuxolimab in advanced cancers. As for the study in general: Of the participants, about 40% had some prior anti-PD-1, anti-PD-L1 or anti-CTLA-4 therapy, which was allowed.

Study-wide points: At 0.1 to 3.0 mg/kg and by week 6, clonal expansion occurred in CD4+ and CD8+ blood T cells.

Of note for this clone: The antigen is unknown.

Libraries were prepared by immunoSEQ multiplex PCR; TCRdb keeps only in-frame clonotypes and omits some of them. Among approximately 82,000 clones, 85% to 90% were seen once, and the ten largest hold approximately 2.3%. The receptor was derived from an adult with an advanced solid tumor such as melanoma, head and neck, liver or kidney cancer. Specimen: CD4+ or CD8+ T cells sorted from blood, collected in a trial of the OX40 agonist ivuxolimab.

The CDR3 DNA follows: TGTGCCAGCAGTTTCCCACGGGACCCCCCCTACGAGCAGTACTTC. Its protein product is CASSFPRDPPYEQYF. The rearrangement links TRBV28 to TRBJ2-7; the D gene could be TRBD1 or TRBD2 (5 bases each). The germline gives CDR1 MDHEN, CDR2 SYDVKM. Trimming cost V 3 bases and J 2 bases, with 14 bases left between them. The CDR3 is made up of 15 amino acids.